The subject of this entry is one T cell receptor (beta chain). CDR3 length equals 16 residues. Trimming removed 6 bases from V and 6 bases from J; junction bases left unmatched: 12. Per the germline V gene, CDR1 is WSHSY and CDR2 is SAAADI. This entry is derived from a study of blood T cell repertoires in COVID-19. Study summary: Specimens from acute and convalescent COVID-19 originated in the United States, Italy and Spain. From T cells, B-cell-depleted T cells, or PBMCs came the material, which was cDNA or gDNA.

Original data processing: Amplification from reference gene primers served as the basis for estimated nucleated cell counts. Sequencing was performed with immunoSEQ multiplex PCR; in TCRdb, only in-frame clones are kept and a portion is missing. D and trimming were read from the DNA, whereas the V and J calls and clone size are those reported in that table. This table holds about 26,000 clones, approximately 81% found once. The chain has TRBV10-2 and TRBJ1-5; 9 nucleotides align to TRBD1. This sequence was found in a human donor in a cohort sampled during active COVID-19. The sample was peripheral blood. CDR3 protein: CASRDPGQGGSQPQHF. CDR3 in DNA: TGCGCCAGCAGGGACCCGGGACAGGGCGGGAGTCAGCCCCAGCATTTT.